One sample yielded the 7 T cell receptor beta chains listed below, sequenced in a study of T cells in Graves' hyperthyroidism and ophthalmopathy. Amplification yielded TCR beta CDR3 regions, with RNA transcripts as the source. First-round RT-PCR with HTBI primers amplified the TCR CDR3 region. MiXCR was run by TCRdb on the multiplex PCR reads, yielding one entry per CDR3 protein. The table includes roughly 290,000 distinct CDR3 sequences, 10% to 15% detected once. The sample comprised blood. Source of these receptors: a woman under 40 with Graves' hyperthyroidism that later progressed to Graves' ophthalmopathy.

In this sample, this clonotype turned up a few times. The chain recombines TRBV18 with TRBJ2-3, with 9 bases matching TRBD2. The CDR3 spans 17 residues. Germline assignment: CDR1 KGHSH and CDR2 LQKENI. V gave up 3 bases and J gave up 6 bases; unmatched junction bases: 13. For the CDR3, the DNA is TGTGCCAGCTCACCCACTAGCGGGCCCCCGACCACGGATACGCAGTATTTT. Amino acids: CASSPTSGPPTTDTQYF.

This clonotype was picked up many times. The V gene is TRBV7-2, the J gene TRBJ1-5; D not certain. V was cut by 6 bases and J by 11 bases, with 14 bases left in between. CDR1 is SGHTA, CDR2 FQGNSA, per germline. The CDR3 length is 12 residues. The CDR3 bases are TGTGCCAGCAGTCAAACCTCCGGGGCCCAGCATTTT. It encodes CASSQTSGAQHF.

This rearrangement joins TRBV6-2 or TRBV6-3 to TRBJ2-4; 8 bases map to TRBD1. Germline V gene sequence: CDR1 MNHEY, CDR2 SVGEGT. The CDR3 length is 13 residues. The V segment lost 6 bases and the J segment 8 bases; nucleotides outside the gene matches: 6. This CDR3 is CASSRQGLDIQYF. The CDR3 DNA is TGTGCCAGCAGCCGACAGGGGCTAGACATTCAGTACTTC.

The gene calls are TRBV9 and TRBJ2-7; 10 bases match TRBD2. CDR3 length: 16 amino acids. V shed 3 bases and J 4 bases; nucleotides not matched to a gene: 10. The germline gives CDR1 SGDLS, CDR2 YYNGEE. The CDR3 DNA reads TGTGCCAGCAGCGCGCGGACTAGCGGAAAACTATACGAGCAGTACTTC. Translated, it gives CASSARTSGKLYEQYF.

This clonotype was found many times. The V gene is TRBV30, the J gene TRBJ2-1; 9 bases line up with TRBD2. The length of the CDR3 is 15 residues. Losses at the gene ends were 1 base for V and 8 bases for J; bases not matched to a gene: 9. Germline V gene sequence: CDR1 GTSNPN, CDR2 SVGIG (reference sequence). DNA of the CDR3: TGTGCCTGGAGTGGGAAGGCTAGCGGGGCTTATGAGCAGTTCTTC. Translation gives CAWSGKASGAYEQFF.

This clonotype occurred many times. The chain combines TRBV12-3 or TRBV12-4 with TRBJ2-7; the D gene is possibly TRBD1 (6 bases). V was clipped by 6 bases and J by 5 bases, with 11 bases between them. The CDR3 totals 12 residues. This CDR3 reads CASSPDRNEQYF. For the CDR3, the DNA is TGTGCCAGCAGCCCGGACAGAAACGAGCAGTACTTC.

In its sample, this clonotype was seen a few times. This may arise from a read error, as a much more abundant clone is one base away. The V gene is TRBV12-3 or TRBV12-4, the J gene TRBJ2-3; D ambiguous. The CDR3 has 13 amino acids. CDR3 in amino acids: CTSRATSTDTQYF. The DNA for the CDR3 is TGTACCAGTCGGGCGACTAGCACAGATACGCAGTATTTT.